Sequencing of this T cell receptor beta chain was carried out in a study of early T cells in non-severe SARS-CoV-2 infection. Study summary: Chains from this unsorted whole-blood bulk RNA could not be paired. Overall study findings and caveats: Using VDJdb, the matching emphasized anti-spike CD8 responses while missing private and CD4 specificities.

The CDR3 length is 15 residues. Unique molecular identifier tags were affixed to discrete cDNA molecules. One entry per CDR3 protein results from TCRdb running MiXCR on the 5' RACE reads. Here the sample spans tens of thousands of distinct CDR3 sequences, approximately 5% being singletons. For this clonotype: The target antigen is unknown.

Sequencing was performed on whole blood. V and J are TRBV21-1 and TRBJ1-4; the D call in the table, TRBD1, was not verified against the DNA. TRBV21-1 is a known pseudogene. This TCR was sampled from an adult who was a healthcare worker with PCR-confirmed SARS-CoV-2 infection or an uninfected control (not recorded which). The CDR3 region is CASSKCLRGREKLFF. In nucleotides, the CDR3 is TGTGCCAGCAGCAAATGCCTAAGGGGGCGAGAAAAACTGTTTTTT.